This T cell receptor beta chain originates from a study of blood T cells in healthy people across ages. For this clonotype: Its antigen is still unknown. Sequence at one end of the junction differs from germline and may be a read error.

Germline lookup yields CDR1 DFQATT and CDR2 SNEGSKA (reference sequence). The CDR3 is 16 amino acids. Primers used in a second PCR of roughly 7 to 11 cycles were a sample-barcoded 5' primer and a J-beta primer mix. In TCRdb, the 5' RACE reads were re-called with MiXCR into one record per CDR3 protein. The table lists about 1.4 million distinct CDR3 sequences, approximately 59% of them singletons. The study, taken as a whole, reports: Diversity of TCR beta per million T cells declined in a roughly linear way with age. Unsorted PBMCs prevented conclusive naive versus antigen-experienced comparison.

What was sequenced was blood. This chain uses TRBV20-1 with TRBJ2-7, with TRBD2 matching over 10 bases. This TCR came from a man in his late teens or twenties in good health. CDR3 region: CSARDLGAGGPYEQYF. As DNA, the CDR3 is TGCAGTGCTCGAGACCTCGGAGCGGGGGGGCCCTACGAGCAGTACTTC.